This TCR beta chain was recovered during a study of OX40 agonist ivuxolimab in advanced cancers. Regarding the complete study: Ivuxolimab was an agonistic, fully human IgG2 monoclonal antibody directed against OX40 (CD134), a costimulatory receptor. Intravenous ivuxolimab was administered to patients every 2 weeks at six dose levels: 0.01, 0.1, 0.3, 1.5, 3 and 10 mg/kg. Among the roughly 50 dose-escalation patients, about 19 had hepatocellular carcinoma, 15 or so melanoma, 9 renal cell carcinoma and 9 head and neck cancer. In the dose-escalation cohort, about four fifths of patients were male, and the mean age was around 65 years with a range of roughly 20 to 80. Patients were allowed to have had prior anti-PD-1, anti-PD-L1 or anti-CTLA-4 therapy, and roughly 40% of the dose-escalation patients had been treated with checkpoint inhibitors. Partial responses were achieved by three dose-escalation patients, of whom one had hepatocellular carcinoma and two had cutaneous melanoma. Peripheral TCRbeta sequencing was intended to test whether TCR sequence diversity was altered and clonal T-cell expansion was caused by ivuxolimab. The monotherapy dose-escalation portion (N of about 47 patients) of the phase I ivuxolimab trial is reported in the paper.

Patients with autoimmune disease history or receiving systemic immunosuppression were excluded from the trial. Peripheral blood for TCR sequencing was collected from all dose cohorts at baseline, on cycle 4 day 1, and on cycle 7 day 1. The samples were drawn from a first-in-human, open-label, multicenter phase I dose-escalation trial of ivuxolimab. Adults with locally advanced or metastatic melanoma, renal cell, hepatocellular, or head and neck squamous cell carcinoma were enrolled in the trial. Before TCR sequencing, CD4+ T cells and CD8+ T cells were sorted from peripheral blood as separate populations. On this clone: Its antigen is unknown. No qualities accompany the bases; no much larger clone lies one base away. This same CDR3 is encoded by further DNA sequences in the sample.

To sequence the TCRbeta CDR3 region, genomic DNA was isolated from the sorted cells. The immunoSEQ Assay was used to sequence the TCRbeta CDR3 regions. This is the immuneACCESS table as TCRdb keeps it, with only in-frame sequences that have V and J called. A part of the clones is gone; compared with another copy, unresolved V genes explain less than half, and the rest is unexplained. This sample comprises 85,000 to 130,000 clones, 90% of them detected only once. 0.45% to 0.5% of the sample goes to the ten largest clones. Points the paper makes about the study in general: Which antigens the clonally expanded peripheral T cells were specific for was not determined. Low levels of normalized T-cell clonal expansion were also seen in some patients who did not respond. After ivuxolimab, more expanded clones were found on average in CD8+ T cells than in CD4+ T cells. At doses from 0.1 to 3.0 mg/kg, clonal expansion was seen in both CD4+ and CD8+ blood T cells between baseline and week 6. Partial responders in the 0.1-3.0 mg/kg groups had among the lowest normalized peripheral clonal expansion, especially among CD8+ T cells.

From its cysteine to its phenylalanine, the CDR3 spans 13 amino acids. Only the CDR3 DNA is retained, 39 bases long and in frame from the first base. Reading the germline V gene (reference sequence) gives CDR1 LNHDA and CDR2 SQIVND. Trimming removed 3 bases from V and 3 bases from J, leaving 9 bases between the germline ends. The source is an adult with an advanced solid tumor such as melanoma, head and neck, liver or kidney cancer. Recombination connected TRBV19 to TRBJ2-7; a confident D gene designation cannot be given. The sequenced sample was CD4+ or CD8+ T cells sorted from blood, obtained in a trial of the OX40 agonist ivuxolimab. The encoded CDR3 is CASSIEGNYEQYF. The bases are TGTGCCAGTAGTATTGAAGGCAACTACGAGCAGTACTTC. Full variable domain (CDR3 extended with the reference TRBV19 and TRBJ2-7 proteins): DGGITQSPKYLFRKEGQNVTLSCEQNLNHDAMYWYRQDPGQGLRLIYYSQIVNDFQKGDIAEGYSVSREKKESFPLTVTSAQKNPTAFYLCASSIEGNYEQYFGPGTRLTVT.